The 7 T cell receptor beta chains reported below all come from one sample, sequenced in a study of blood T cell repertoires in COVID-19. This table comes from immunoSEQ multiplex PCR, and its TCRdb copy is limited to in-frame clones, with some not included. The sample comprises about 71,000 clones, roughly 90% of which are singletons, and about 2.1% rests with the top ten. The sample was peripheral blood. All receptors derive from a man aged 25-40 years with acute or convalescent COVID-19.

CDR3 bases: TGTGCCTGGAGTGTAGGGACAGGGGCCAACGTCCTGACTTTC. This codes for CAWSVGTGANVLTF. V gene TRBV30 combines with J gene TRBJ2-6; perhaps TRBD1 as D (6 bases). V was shortened by 0 bases and J by 4 bases, with 7 bases between the two germline ends. CDR1 and CDR2 from the germline V gene are GTSNPN and SVGIG (reference sequence). This CDR3 has 14 amino acids.

V is TRBV9 and J is TRBJ2-3; D is perhaps TRBD1 (6 bases). Germline V gene sequence: CDR1 SGDLS, CDR2 YYNGEE. The CDR3 runs to 17 residues. V lost 2 bases and J 0 bases, leaving 16 bases between the germline ends. The CDR3 sequence is CASSVGLGGSSTDTQYF. DNA for the CDR3: TGTGCCAGCAGCGTGGGCTTAGGGGGATCTAGCACAGATACGCAGTATTTT. The variable domain in full, completed from reference TRBV9 and TRBJ2-3, reads DSGVTQTPKHLITATGQRVTLRCSPRSGDLSVYWYQQSLDQGLQFLIQYYNGEERAKGNILERFSAQQFPDLHSELNLSSLELGDSALYFCASSVGLGGSSTDTQYFGPGTRLTVL.

This clone was counted a few times. This sequence joins TRBV7-9 and TRBJ2-7, with D possibly TRBD2 on 6 matching bases. Trimming cost V 0 bases and J 0 bases, with 12 bases left between them. This CDR3 region has 16 residues. Germline-derived CDR1 and CDR2 are SEHNR and FQNEAQ (reference sequence). DNA for the CDR3: TGTGCCAGCAGCTTAGCGGTAGCGGAGCACTCCTACGAGCAGTACTTC. Protein product: CASSLAVAEHSYEQYF.

V and J are TRBV28 and TRBJ2-5; tentatively, D is TRBD1 (6 bases). V was trimmed by 3 bases and J by 4 bases, leaving 12 bases between them. The CDR3 loop spans 14 amino acids. Germline V gene sequence: CDR1 MDHEN, CDR2 SYDVKM. The CDR3 region is CASSLVGAGETQYF. The CDR3 DNA reads TGTGCCAGCAGTTTGGTGGGGGCGGGAGAGACCCAGTACTTC.

This clone was detected once. The genes are TRBV7-9 and TRBJ2-3; the match to TRBD2 covers 9 bases. Germline loops: CDR1 SEHNR, CDR2 FQNEAQ (reference sequence). The ends lost 8 bases at V and 3 bases at J; junction bases unmatched: 9. The CDR3 has 15 residues. DNA for the CDR3: TGTGCCAGCCGCCCAGCGGGAGGAAGGACAGATACGCAGTATTTT. Its translation is CASRPAGGRTDTQYF.

DNA of the CDR3: TGTGCCAGCGAGGACAGGTTGAACACTGAAGCTTTCTTT. Translating gives CASEDRLNTEAFF. The chain has TRBV2 and TRBJ1-1, with 7 positions matching TRBD1. Germline V gives CDR1 SNHLY, CDR2 FYNNEI. After removal of 8 bases from V and 0 bases from J, the junction contained 3 bases not matched to a gene. The CDR3 runs to 13 residues.

V gene TRBV25-1 combines with J gene TRBJ1-5; 7 nucleotides line up with TRBD1. CDR1 and CDR2 (germline): MGHDK, SYGVNS. V trimming: 8 bases; J trimming: 1 base; junction bases outside the gene matches: 2. The CDR3 has 13 amino acids. This CDR3 is CASGTVSNQPQHF. DNA for the CDR3: TGTGCCAGCGGGACAGTCAGCAATCAGCCCCAGCATTTT. The entire variable domain, with the rest obtained from reference TRBV25-1 and TRBJ1-5, is as follows: EADIYQTPRYLVIGTGKKITLECSQTMGHDKMYWYQQDPGMELHLIHYSYGVNSTEKGDLSSESTVSRIRTEHFPLTLESARPSHTSQYLCASGTVSNQPQHFGDGTRLSIL.